This record concerns one T cell receptor (beta chain) sequence. This entry is derived from a study of cytotoxic CD8 clonotypes in ibrutinib-treated CLL. About the study: The patients, around 12 relapsed/refractory and 15 treatment-naive, included about 18 who were IGHV unmutated. Samples averaged 255,043 productive templates and tens of thousands of productive rearrangements. Response samples were taken after a median roughly twelve months of treatment, range 6 to 36.

Deep sequencing aimed at 1 in 200,000 to 1 in 1 million T cells' resolution. TCRdb keeps only in-frame clones here, not all; method: immunoSEQ multiplex PCR. The sample carries under 300,000 clones, 70% recorded once. Sequencing was performed on PBMCs, taken after 24 months of ibrutinib treatment. This receptor was identified in a human donor with chronic lymphocytic leukemia.

CDR3 loop: CASSIQGGMNTEAFF. CDR3 DNA sequence: TGTGCCAGCAGCATACAGGGTGGGATGAACACTGAAGCTTTCTTT. J is TRBJ1-1 and V is TRBV9, with a weak D call TRBD1 (6 bases). Between the trimmed V and J ends, which lost 4 bases and 0 bases, there was a span of 13 bases. The CDR3 consists of 15 residues. The germline gives CDR1 SGDLS, CDR2 YYNGEE.